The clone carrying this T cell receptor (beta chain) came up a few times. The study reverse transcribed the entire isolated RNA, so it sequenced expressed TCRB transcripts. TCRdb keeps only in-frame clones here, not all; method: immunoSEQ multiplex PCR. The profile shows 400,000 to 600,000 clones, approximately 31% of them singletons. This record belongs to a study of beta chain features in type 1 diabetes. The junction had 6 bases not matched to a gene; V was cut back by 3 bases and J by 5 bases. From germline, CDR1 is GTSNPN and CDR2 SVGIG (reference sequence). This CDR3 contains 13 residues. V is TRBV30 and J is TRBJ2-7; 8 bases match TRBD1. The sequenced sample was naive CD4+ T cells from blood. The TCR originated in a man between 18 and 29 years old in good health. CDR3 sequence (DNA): TGTGCCTGGAGGGTACAGGGGGGCCACGAGCAGTACTTC. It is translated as CAWRVQGGHEQYF.